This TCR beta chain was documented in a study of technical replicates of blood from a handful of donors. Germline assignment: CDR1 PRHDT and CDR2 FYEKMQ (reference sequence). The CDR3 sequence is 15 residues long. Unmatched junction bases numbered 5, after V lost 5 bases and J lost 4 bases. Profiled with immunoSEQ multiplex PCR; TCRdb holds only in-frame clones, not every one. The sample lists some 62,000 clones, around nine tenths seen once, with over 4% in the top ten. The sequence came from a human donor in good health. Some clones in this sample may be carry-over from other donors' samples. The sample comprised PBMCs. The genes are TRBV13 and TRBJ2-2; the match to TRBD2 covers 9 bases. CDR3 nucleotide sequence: TGTGCCAGCAGCCGTGCTAGCGGGGTCACCGGGGAGCTGTTTTTT. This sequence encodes CASSRASGVTGELFF.